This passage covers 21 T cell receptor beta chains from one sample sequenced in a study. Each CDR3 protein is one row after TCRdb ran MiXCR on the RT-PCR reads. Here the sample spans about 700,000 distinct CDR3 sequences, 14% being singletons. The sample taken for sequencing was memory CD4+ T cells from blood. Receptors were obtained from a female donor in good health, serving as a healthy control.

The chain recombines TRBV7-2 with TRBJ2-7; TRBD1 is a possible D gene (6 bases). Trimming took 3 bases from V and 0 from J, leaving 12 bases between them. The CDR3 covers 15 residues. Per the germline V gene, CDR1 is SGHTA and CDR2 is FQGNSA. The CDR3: CASSLDSTSSYEQYF. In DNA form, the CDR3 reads TGTGCCAGCAGCTTGGACAGTACGAGCTCCTACGAGCAGTACTTC.

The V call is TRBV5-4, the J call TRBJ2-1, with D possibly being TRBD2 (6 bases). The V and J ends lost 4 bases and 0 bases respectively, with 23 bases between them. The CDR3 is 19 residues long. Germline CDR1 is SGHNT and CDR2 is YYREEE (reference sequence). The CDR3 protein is CASSRRLGLTGVSYNEQFF. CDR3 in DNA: TGTGCCAGCAGCCGTAGATTGGGGCTAACGGGAGTCTCCTACAATGAGCAGTTCTTC.

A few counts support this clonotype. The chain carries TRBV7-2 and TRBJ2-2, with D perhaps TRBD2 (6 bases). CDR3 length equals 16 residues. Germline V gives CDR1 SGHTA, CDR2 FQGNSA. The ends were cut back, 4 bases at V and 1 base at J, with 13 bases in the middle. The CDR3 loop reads CASSSGGVLNTGELFF. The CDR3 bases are TGTGCCAGCAGCTCCGGCGGGGTATTGAACACCGGGGAGCTGTTTTTT.

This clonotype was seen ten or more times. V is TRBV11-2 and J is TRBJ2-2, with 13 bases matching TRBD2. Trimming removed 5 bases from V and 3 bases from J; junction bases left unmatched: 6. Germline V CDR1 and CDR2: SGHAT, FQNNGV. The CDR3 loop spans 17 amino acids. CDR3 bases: TGTGCCAGCAGCCTAACTAGCGGGGGGGCCTACACCGGGGAGCTGTTTTTT. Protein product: CASSLTSGGAYTGELFF.

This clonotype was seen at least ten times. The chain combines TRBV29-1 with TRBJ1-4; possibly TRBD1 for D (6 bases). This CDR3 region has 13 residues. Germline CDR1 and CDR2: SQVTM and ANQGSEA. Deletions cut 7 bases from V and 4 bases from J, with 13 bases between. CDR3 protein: CSAKTGHNEKLFF. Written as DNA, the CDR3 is TGCAGCGCCAAGACAGGACATAATGAAAAACTGTTTTTT. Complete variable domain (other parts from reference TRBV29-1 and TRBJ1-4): SAVISQKPSRDICQRGTSLTIQCQVDSQVTMMFWYRQQPGQSLTLIATANQGSEATYESGFVIDKFPISRPNLTFSTLTVSNMSPEDSSIYLCSAKTGHNEKLFFGSGTQLSVL.

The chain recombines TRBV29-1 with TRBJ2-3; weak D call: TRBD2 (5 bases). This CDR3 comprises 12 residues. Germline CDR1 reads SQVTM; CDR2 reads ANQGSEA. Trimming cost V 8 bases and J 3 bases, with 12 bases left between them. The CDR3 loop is CSHTSGTDTQYF. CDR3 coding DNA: TGCAGCCACACCTCGGGGACAGATACGCAGTATTTT.

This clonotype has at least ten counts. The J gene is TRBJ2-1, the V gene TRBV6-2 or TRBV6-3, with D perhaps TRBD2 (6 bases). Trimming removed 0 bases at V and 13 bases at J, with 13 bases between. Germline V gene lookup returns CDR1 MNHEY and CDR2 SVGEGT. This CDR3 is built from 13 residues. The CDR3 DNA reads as TGTGCCAGCAGTTACTCTAGCGGCACGGGCCAGTTCTTC. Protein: CASSYSSGTGQFF.

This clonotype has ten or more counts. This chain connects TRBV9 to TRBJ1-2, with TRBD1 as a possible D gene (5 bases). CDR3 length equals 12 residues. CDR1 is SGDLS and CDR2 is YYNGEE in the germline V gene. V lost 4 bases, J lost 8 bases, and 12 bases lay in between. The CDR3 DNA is TGTGCCAGCAGCCAAACGGGGGACGGCTACACCTTC. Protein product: CASSQTGDGYTF. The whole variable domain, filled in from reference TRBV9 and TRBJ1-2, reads DSGVTQTPKHLITATGQRVTLRCSPRSGDLSVYWYQQSLDQGLQFLIQYYNGEERAKGNILERFSAQQFPDLHSELNLSSLELGDSALYFCASSQTGDGYTFGSGTRLTVV.

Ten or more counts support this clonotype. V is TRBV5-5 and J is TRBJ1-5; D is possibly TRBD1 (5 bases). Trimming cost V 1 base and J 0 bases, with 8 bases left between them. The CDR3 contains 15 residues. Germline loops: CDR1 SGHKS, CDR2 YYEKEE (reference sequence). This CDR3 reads CASSLWGDSNQPQHF. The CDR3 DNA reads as TGTGCCAGCAGCTTGTGGGGGGATAGCAATCAGCCCCAGCATTTT.

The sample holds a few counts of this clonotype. As DNA, the CDR3 is TGTGCCAGCAGACGGGACACGGCCTACGAGCAGTACTTC. Residues: CASRRDTAYEQYF. The chain employs TRBV6-2 or TRBV6-3 and TRBJ2-7; D may be TRBD1 (6 bases). The V gene lost 6 bases and the J gene lost 2 bases, with 11 bases spanning the gap. Germline V lookup: CDR1 MNHEY, CDR2 SVGEGT. CDR3 length equals 13 residues.

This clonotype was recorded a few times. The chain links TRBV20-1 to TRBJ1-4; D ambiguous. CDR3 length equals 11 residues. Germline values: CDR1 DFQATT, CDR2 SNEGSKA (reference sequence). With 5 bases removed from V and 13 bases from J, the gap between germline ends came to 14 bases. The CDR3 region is CSAPTYLGLFF. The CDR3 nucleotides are TGCAGTGCTCCCACATATCTCGGACTGTTTTTT.

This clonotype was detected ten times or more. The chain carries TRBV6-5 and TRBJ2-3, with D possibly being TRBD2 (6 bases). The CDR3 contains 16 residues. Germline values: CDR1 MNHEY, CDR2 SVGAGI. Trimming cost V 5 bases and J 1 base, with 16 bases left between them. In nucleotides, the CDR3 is TGTGCCAGCAGTCCCGCGCGCGGGGTGGGCACAGATACGCAGTATTTT. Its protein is CASSPARGVGTDTQYF.

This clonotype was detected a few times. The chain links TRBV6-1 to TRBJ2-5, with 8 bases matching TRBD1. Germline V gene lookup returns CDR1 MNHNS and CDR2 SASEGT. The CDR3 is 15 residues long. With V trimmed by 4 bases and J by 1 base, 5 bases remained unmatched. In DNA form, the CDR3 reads TGTGCCAGCAGTGTGACCGACAGGGGCCAAGAGACCCAGTACTTC. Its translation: CASSVTDRGQETQYF.

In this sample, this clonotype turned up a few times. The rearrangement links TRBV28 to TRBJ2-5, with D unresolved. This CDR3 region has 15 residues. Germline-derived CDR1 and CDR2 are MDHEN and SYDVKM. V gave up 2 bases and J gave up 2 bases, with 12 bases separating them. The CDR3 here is CASSLVGRFQETQYF. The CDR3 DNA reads TGTGCCAGCAGTTTAGTGGGCAGGTTTCAAGAGACCCAGTACTTC.

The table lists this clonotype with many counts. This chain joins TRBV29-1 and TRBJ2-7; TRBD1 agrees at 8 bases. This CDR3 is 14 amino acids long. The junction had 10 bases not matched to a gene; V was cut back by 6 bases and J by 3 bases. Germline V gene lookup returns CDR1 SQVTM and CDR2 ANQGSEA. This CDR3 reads CSVATTGQGYEQYF. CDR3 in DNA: TGCAGCGTCGCCACCACCGGACAGGGCTACGAGCAGTACTTC.

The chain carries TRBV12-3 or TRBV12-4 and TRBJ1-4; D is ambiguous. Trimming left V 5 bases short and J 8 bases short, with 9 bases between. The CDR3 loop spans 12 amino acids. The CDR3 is CASSPGREKLFF. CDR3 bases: TGTGCCAGCAGTCCCGGAAGGGAAAAACTGTTTTTT.

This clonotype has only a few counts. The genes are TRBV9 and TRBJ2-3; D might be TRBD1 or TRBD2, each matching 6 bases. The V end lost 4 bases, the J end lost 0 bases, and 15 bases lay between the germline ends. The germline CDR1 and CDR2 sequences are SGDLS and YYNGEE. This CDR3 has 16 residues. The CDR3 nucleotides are TGTGCCAGCAGCTGGGGGGCTAGTCACAGCACAGATACGCAGTATTTT. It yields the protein CASSWGASHSTDTQYF.

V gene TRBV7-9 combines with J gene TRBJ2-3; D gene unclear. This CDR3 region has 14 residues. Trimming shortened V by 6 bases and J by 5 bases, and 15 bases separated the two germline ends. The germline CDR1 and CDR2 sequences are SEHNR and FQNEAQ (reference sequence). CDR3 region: CASSFSRAEDTQYF. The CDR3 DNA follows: TGTGCCAGCAGTTTTTCCCGAGCTGAAGATACGCAGTATTTT. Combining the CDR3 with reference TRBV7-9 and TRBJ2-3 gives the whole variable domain DTGVSQNPRHKITKRGQNVTFRCDPISEHNRLYWYRQTLGQGPEFLTYFQNEAQLEKSRLLSDRFSAERPKGSFSTLEIQRTEQGDSAMYLCASSFSRAEDTQYFGPGTRLTVL.

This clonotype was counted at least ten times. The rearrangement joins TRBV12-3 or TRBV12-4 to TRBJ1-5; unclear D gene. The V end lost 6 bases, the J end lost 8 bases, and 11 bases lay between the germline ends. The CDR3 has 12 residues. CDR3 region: CASSRTVEPQHF. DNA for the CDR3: TGTGCCAGCAGCCGGACCGTCGAGCCCCAGCATTTT.

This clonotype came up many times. CDR3 region: CASSSGTTTDTQYF. As DNA, the CDR3 is TGCGCCAGCAGTTCTGGGACCACAACAGATACGCAGTATTTT. The chain uses TRBV5-1 and TRBJ2-3; either TRBD1 or TRBD2 may fit D (5 bases each). V lost 5 bases and J lost 3, with 13 bases in between. The CDR3 is made up of 14 amino acids. Germline assignment: CDR1 SGHRS and CDR2 YFSETQ.

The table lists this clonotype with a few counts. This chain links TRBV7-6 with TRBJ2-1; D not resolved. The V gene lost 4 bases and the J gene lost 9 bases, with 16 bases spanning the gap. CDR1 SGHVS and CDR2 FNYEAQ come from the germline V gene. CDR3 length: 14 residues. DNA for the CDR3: TGTGCCAGCAGCTCGTCCAACCTTTTGGCTGAGCAGTTCTTC. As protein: CASSSSNLLAEQFF.